This is a list of T cell receptor beta chains from one sample in a study of blood T cell repertoires in COVID-19. The protocol was immunoSEQ multiplex PCR, while the TCRdb copy is restricted to in-frame clones and leaves out a portion. The table has about 160,000 clones, roughly 88% seen once. What was sequenced was peripheral blood. The receptors were sampled from a man older than 75 with COVID-19, enrolled during active disease. Both conserved end residues are part of each CDR3. Fields, in order: J gene, D gene, V gene, CDR3 protein. The D gene is left open where the match is weak.

j_call: TRBJ1-2
d_call: TRBD1
v_call: TRBV11-3
cdr3_aa: CASSPRQGAGYGYTF

j_call: TRBJ2-2
d_call: TRBD2
v_call: TRBV29-1
cdr3_aa: CSVSDIAGGDNTGELFF

j_call: TRBJ1-2
d_call: TRBD1
v_call: TRBV18
cdr3_aa: CASSPLRQGSSSSYGYTF

j_call: TRBJ2-7
d_call: -
v_call: TRBV10-2
cdr3_aa: CASSDTITYEQYF

j_call: TRBJ2-2
d_call: -
v_call: TRBV19
cdr3_aa: CASRMEGQPGELFF

j_call: TRBJ2-5
d_call: -
v_call: TRBV3-1/TRBV3-2
cdr3_aa: CASSQDGPGSQYF

j_call: TRBJ2-5
d_call: TRBD1
v_call: TRBV5-4
cdr3_aa: CASTLQGAQETQYF

j_call: TRBJ2-1
d_call: -
v_call: TRBV29-1
cdr3_aa: CSVAQWTRAHNEQFF

j_call: TRBJ1-2
d_call: -
v_call: TRBV27
cdr3_aa: CASSLTGPEGYTF

j_call: TRBJ2-5
d_call: -
v_call: TRBV6-2/TRBV6-3
cdr3_aa: CASSSSSFRPGETQYF

j_call: TRBJ2-1
d_call: TRBD1
v_call: TRBV6-2/TRBV6-3
cdr3_aa: CASSYFSTGDEQFF

j_call: TRBJ2-1
d_call: TRBD1
v_call: TRBV6-5
cdr3_aa: CASSRDRGYNEQFF

j_call: TRBJ1-6
d_call: -
v_call: TRBV10-2
cdr3_aa: CASSPALDNSPLHF

j_call: TRBJ2-3
d_call: -
v_call: TRBV7-3
cdr3_aa: CASSLDVAGLTDTQYF

j_call: TRBJ1-1
d_call: TRBD1
v_call: TRBV6-5
cdr3_aa: CASRPDRGLNTEAFF

j_call: TRBJ1-2
d_call: TRBD1
v_call: TRBV5-4
cdr3_aa: CASSWGGQGAYGYTF

j_call: TRBJ1-6
d_call: -
v_call: TRBV18
cdr3_aa: CASSPTGGGSPLHF

j_call: TRBJ1-3
d_call: -
v_call: TRBV7-9
cdr3_aa: CASSLDTGGTIYF

j_call: TRBJ1-3
d_call: -
v_call: TRBV5-6
cdr3_aa: CASSLVGGTGNTIYF

j_call: TRBJ1-1
d_call: -
v_call: TRBV24-1
cdr3_aa: CATSDLAARKTPGGRVRTEAFF

j_call: TRBJ2-7
d_call: TRBD1
v_call: TRBV5-4
cdr3_aa: CASSSEQGDYEQYF

j_call: TRBJ1-6
d_call: -
v_call: TRBV7-8
cdr3_aa: CASSLGEQIDNSPLHF

j_call: TRBJ2-5
d_call: TRBD2
v_call: TRBV7-2
cdr3_aa: CASSPWRGAGGTQYF

j_call: TRBJ2-7
d_call: TRBD2
v_call: TRBV27
cdr3_aa: CASSLSGLAGTYEQYF

j_call: TRBJ2-7
d_call: TRBD1
v_call: TRBV7-2
cdr3_aa: CASSVTGTDSYEQYF

j_call: TRBJ1-2
d_call: TRBD1
v_call: TRBV28
cdr3_aa: CASIPGGSSYGYTF

j_call: TRBJ2-7
d_call: -
v_call: TRBV4-2
cdr3_aa: CASSQIIQGADEQYF

j_call: TRBJ1-2
d_call: -
v_call: TRBV7-8
cdr3_aa: CASSLDSYYGYTF

j_call: TRBJ2-1
d_call: TRBD1
v_call: TRBV6-4
cdr3_aa: CASSDSIRQGSNEQFF

j_call: TRBJ2-7
d_call: TRBD1
v_call: TRBV7-9
cdr3_aa: CASQTGDEWAQYF

j_call: TRBJ2-7
d_call: TRBD1
v_call: TRBV5-5
cdr3_aa: CASSEQGNTYEQYF

j_call: TRBJ2-1
d_call: TRBD1
v_call: TRBV11-2
cdr3_aa: CASSDRQGSYNEQFF

j_call: TRBJ2-7
d_call: -
v_call: TRBV24-1
cdr3_aa: CATSGAEAGDKSEQYF

j_call: TRBJ2-7
d_call: -
v_call: TRBV6-1
cdr3_aa: CASRGGFATYEQYF

j_call: TRBJ1-5
d_call: -
v_call: TRBV6-5
cdr3_aa: CASRLSQGLKPQHF

j_call: TRBJ1-5
d_call: -
v_call: TRBV4-2
cdr3_aa: CASSQDRGDQPQHF

j_call: TRBJ2-3
d_call: TRBD1
v_call: TRBV6-1
cdr3_aa: CASSEQQGADTQYF

j_call: TRBJ1-1
d_call: TRBD1
v_call: TRBV5-1
cdr3_aa: CASNTGEGWTEAFF

j_call: TRBJ1-4
d_call: TRBD1
v_call: TRBV5-1
cdr3_aa: CASSLGAGGSPFF

j_call: TRBJ2-7
d_call: -
v_call: TRBV4-1
cdr3_aa: CASSQVTLRYEQYF

j_call: TRBJ1-2
d_call: TRBD1
v_call: TRBV18
cdr3_aa: CASSPSGQGVYGYTF

j_call: TRBJ1-4
d_call: TRBD1
v_call: TRBV3-1/TRBV3-2
cdr3_aa: CASSQSLQGKWFF

j_call: TRBJ2-3
d_call: -
v_call: TRBV4-2
cdr3_aa: CASSQGGQGTDTQYF

j_call: TRBJ2-5
d_call: TRBD2
v_call: TRBV10-3
cdr3_aa: CATGTSGGAETQYF

j_call: TRBJ2-1
d_call: -
v_call: TRBV11-3
cdr3_aa: CASSLGGSYNEQFF

j_call: TRBJ2-3
d_call: TRBD1
v_call: TRBV3-1/TRBV3-2
cdr3_aa: CASSHLTGNTDTQYF

j_call: TRBJ2-2
d_call: -
v_call: TRBV6-6
cdr3_aa: CASSTPLGANTGELFF

j_call: TRBJ2-3
d_call: -
v_call: TRBV19
cdr3_aa: CASSPQLRRPTDTQYF

j_call: TRBJ2-5
d_call: TRBD1
v_call: TRBV25-1
cdr3_aa: CASGTLTGRETQYF

j_call: TRBJ1-1
d_call: TRBD1
v_call: TRBV5-1
cdr3_aa: CASSPGTGHTEAFF

j_call: TRBJ2-3
d_call: TRBD1
v_call: TRBV28
cdr3_aa: CASSFKGAGTDTQYF

j_call: TRBJ1-2
d_call: -
v_call: TRBV19
cdr3_aa: CASSKGINYGYTF

j_call: TRBJ2-5
d_call: -
v_call: TRBV7-2
cdr3_aa: CASSFAGTHQETQYF